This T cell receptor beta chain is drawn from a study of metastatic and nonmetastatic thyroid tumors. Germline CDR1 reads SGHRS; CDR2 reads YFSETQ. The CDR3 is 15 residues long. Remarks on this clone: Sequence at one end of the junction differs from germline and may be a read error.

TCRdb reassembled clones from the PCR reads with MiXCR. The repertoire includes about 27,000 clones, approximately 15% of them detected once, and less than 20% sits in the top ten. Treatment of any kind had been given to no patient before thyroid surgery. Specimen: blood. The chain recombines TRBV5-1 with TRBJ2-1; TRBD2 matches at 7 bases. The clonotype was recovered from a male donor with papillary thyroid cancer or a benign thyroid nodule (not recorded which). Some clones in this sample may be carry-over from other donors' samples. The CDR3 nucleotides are TGCTCCAGCGGGGCAGGGTCCAACTACTACACTGAGCAGTTCTTC. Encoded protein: CSSGAGSNYYTEQFF.